This passage covers 6 T cell receptor beta chains from one sample sequenced in a study of T cells in Graves' hyperthyroidism and ophthalmopathy. TCR beta CDR3 sequences were amplified from RNA transcripts. In the first-round RT-PCR of the TCR CDR3, the HTBI primer set was used. A single record per CDR3 protein comes from TCRdb applying MiXCR to the multiplex PCR reads. The top ten hold approximately 60% of the sample, which has 250,000 to 350,000 distinct CDR3 sequences, 15% to 20% seen once. The material sequenced was blood. Receptors originate from a woman between 55 and 75 years old with Graves' ophthalmopathy.

At least ten counts were recorded for this clonotype. The V and J genes are TRBV18 and TRBJ2-3, with 8 bases lining up with TRBD2. The junction had 5 bases not matched to a gene; V was cut back by 0 bases and J by 6 bases. CDR1 and CDR2 from the germline V gene are KGHSH and LQKENI. This CDR3 spans 15 amino acids. CDR3 sequence: CASSPPSGSSDTQYF. As DNA, the CDR3 is TGTGCCAGCTCACCACCGAGCGGGAGTTCGGATACGCAGTATTTT.

This clonotype was picked up a small number of times. This chain connects TRBV15 to TRBJ2-1, with 11 bases that match TRBD2. After removal of 0 bases from V and 9 bases from J, the junction contained 4 bases not matched to a gene. The CDR3 has 15 amino acids. Per germline, CDR1 LNHNV and CDR2 YYDKDF (reference sequence). The CDR3 loop is CATSRELAGALEQFF. CDR3 DNA sequence: TGTGCCACCAGCAGAGAACTAGCGGGAGCTCTTGAGCAGTTCTTC.

In regard to this clonotype: It may be a read error: a sequence one base away is much more abundant. J is TRBJ1-2 and V is TRBV5-1; D not resolved. This CDR3 comprises 16 residues. Trimming stripped 1 base from V and 0 bases from J, with 13 bases between. Germline loops: CDR1 SGHRS, CDR2 YFSETQ. This chain's CDR3 is CASSLMSSTANYGYTF. CDR3 sequence (DNA): TGCGCCAGCAGCTTGATGTCCAGTACAGCTAACTATGGCTACACCTTC.

This clonotype showed up just a few times. CDR3 bases: TGTGCCAGCAGTCCTAAGGGACATCTCATCCATGGCTACACCTTC. Its protein product is CASSPKGHLIHGYTF. V usage is TRBV6-1 and J usage is TRBJ1-2, with D possibly TRBD1 on 6 matching bases. Trimming shortened V by 5 bases and J by 6 bases, and 19 bases separated the two germline ends. Per the germline V gene, CDR1 is MNHNS and CDR2 is SASEGT. CDR3 size: 15 residues.

In its sample, this clonotype was seen a few times. A much more abundant neighbour one base away suggests this may be a read error. This chain joins TRBV11-2 and TRBJ1-2, with D unresolved. Germline CDR1 SGHAT, CDR2 FQNNGV. CDR3 length equals 13 residues. V lost 5 bases and J lost 5, with 12 bases in between. CDR3 region: CASSLSAIYGYTF. In DNA form, the CDR3 reads TGTGCCAGCAGCCTCTCCGCCATATATGGCTACACCTTC.

The rearrangement uses TRBV7-8 and TRBJ2-1; D gene ambiguous. Germline loops: CDR1 SGHVS, CDR2 FQNEAQ. The CDR3 contains 13 residues. The ends were cut back, 2 bases at V and 8 bases at J, with 10 bases in the middle. The CDR3 sequence is CASSLPARDEQFF. The CDR3 DNA reads as TGTGCCAGCAGCTTACCAGCTAGAGATGAGCAGTTCTTC.